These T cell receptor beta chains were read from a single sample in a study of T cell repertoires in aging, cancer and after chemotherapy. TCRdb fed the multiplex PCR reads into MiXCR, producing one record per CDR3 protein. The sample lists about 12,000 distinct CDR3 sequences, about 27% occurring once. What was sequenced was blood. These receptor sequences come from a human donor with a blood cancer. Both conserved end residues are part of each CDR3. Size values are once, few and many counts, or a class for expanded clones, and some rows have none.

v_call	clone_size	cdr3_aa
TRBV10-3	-	CASSGTENTEAFF
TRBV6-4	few	CASSDVGWSTGELFF
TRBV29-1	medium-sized	CSVYTGWETQYF
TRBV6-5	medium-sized	CASSYAGYGYTF
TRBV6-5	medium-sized	CATLRLANYGYTF
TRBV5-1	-	CASSSAGGAEQFF
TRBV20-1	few	CSARENGRVPINYGYTF
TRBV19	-	CASSIGTNTEAFF
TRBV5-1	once	CASSFLGLVGNQPQHF
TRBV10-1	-	CASRGRGTEAFF
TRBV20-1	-	CSALSSADTQYF
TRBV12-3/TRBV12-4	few	CASSPLRGLIKYNSPLHF
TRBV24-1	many	CATSAGTANTGELFF
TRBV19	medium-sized	CASTSPRGSGNTIYF
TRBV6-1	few	CASSELISGGDEQYF
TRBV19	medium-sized	CASSNSYEQYF
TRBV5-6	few	CASSPPTGAVVEQYF
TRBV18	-	CASSTEGARTEAFF
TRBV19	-	CASSFGGVGTDTQYF
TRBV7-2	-	CASSPDRLRTDTQYF
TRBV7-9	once	CASSLDRAVPDTQYF
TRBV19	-	CASSSWVAGETDTQYF
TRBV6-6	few	CASSYESTEAFF
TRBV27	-	CASSPPPPYNSPLHF
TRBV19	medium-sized	CASSIGQGAWNEQFF
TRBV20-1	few	CSARGTDNQPQHF
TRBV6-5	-	CATSVSGDQQPQHF
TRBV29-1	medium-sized	CSVKDFSGRIDGEQFF
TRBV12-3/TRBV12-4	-	CTSSFEGSITEAFF
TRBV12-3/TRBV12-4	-	CASSLGVNQPQHF
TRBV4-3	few	CASSQERGASQPQHF
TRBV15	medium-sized	CATSRGTGRDEKLFF
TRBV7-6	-	CASSSGGVNQPQHF
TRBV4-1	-	CASSQGYTSRTDTQYF
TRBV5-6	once	CASSLTVDNLETQYF
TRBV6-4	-	CASSDAGGTDTQYF
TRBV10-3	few	CAITATSGGTYEQYF
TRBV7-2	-	CASSLEWLGGYTF
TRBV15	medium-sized	CATSRDPRSGANVLTF
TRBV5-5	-	CASSLMIRNSPLHF
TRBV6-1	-	CASSGDRVVREQPQHF
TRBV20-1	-	CSAHRDRTTGELFF
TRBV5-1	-	CASSMVVGSPLHF
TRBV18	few	CASSPGARGNEQYF
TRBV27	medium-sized	CASSSYRGKNTGELFF
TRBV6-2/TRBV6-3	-	CASWPGGVQAFF
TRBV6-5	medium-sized	CASSRMNTEAFF
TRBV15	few	CAAGEGLNTEAFF
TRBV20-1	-	CSGTEMNTEAFF
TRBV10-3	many	CAISDSSYNEQFF
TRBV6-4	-	CASSDGVTNSPLHF
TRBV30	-	CAWSVLQGGNQPQHF